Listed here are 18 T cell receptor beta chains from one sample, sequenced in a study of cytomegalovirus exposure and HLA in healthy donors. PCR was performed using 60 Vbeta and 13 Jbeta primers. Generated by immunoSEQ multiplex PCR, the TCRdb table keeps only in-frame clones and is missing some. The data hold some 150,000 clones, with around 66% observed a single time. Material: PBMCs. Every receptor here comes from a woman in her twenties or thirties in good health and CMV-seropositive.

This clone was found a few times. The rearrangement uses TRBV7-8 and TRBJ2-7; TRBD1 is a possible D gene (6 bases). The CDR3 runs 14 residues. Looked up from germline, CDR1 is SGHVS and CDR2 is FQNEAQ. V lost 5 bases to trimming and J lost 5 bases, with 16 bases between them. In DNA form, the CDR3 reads TGTGCCAGCAGCCCTAACAGGGTTTCCCACGAGCAGTACTTC. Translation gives CASSPNRVSHEQYF.

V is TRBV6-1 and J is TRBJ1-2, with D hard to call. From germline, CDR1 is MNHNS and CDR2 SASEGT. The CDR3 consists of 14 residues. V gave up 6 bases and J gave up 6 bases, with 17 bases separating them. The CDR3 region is CASSKWTAVDGYTF. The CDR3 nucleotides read TGTGCCAGCAGCAAATGGACTGCAGTTGATGGCTACACCTTC.

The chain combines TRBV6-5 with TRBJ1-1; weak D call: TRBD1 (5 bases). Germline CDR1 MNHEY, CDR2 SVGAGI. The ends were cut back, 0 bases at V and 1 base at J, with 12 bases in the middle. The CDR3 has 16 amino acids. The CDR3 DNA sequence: TGTGCCAGCAGTTACTCGAGCGGGGCTAGGAACACTGAAGCTTTCTTT. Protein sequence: CASSYSSGARNTEAFF.

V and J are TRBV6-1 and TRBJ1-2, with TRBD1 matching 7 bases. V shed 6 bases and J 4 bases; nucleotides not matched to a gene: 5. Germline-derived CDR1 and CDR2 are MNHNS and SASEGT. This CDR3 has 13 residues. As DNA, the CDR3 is TGTGCCAGCAGGACAGGGCTGGGCTATGGCTACACCTTC. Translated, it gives CASRTGLGYGYTF.

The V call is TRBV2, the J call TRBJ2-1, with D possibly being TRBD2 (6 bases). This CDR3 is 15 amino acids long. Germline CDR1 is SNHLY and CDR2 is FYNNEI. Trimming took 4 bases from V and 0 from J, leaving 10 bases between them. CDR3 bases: TGTGCCAGCAGTGGGGGTAGCGGCTCCTACAATGAGCAGTTCTTC. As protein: CASSGGSGSYNEQFF.

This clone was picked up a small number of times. The CDR3 bases are TGTGCCAGCAGCTCGACAGGCCGGGCCAAAAACATTCAGTACTTC. Translated, it gives CASSSTGRAKNIQYF. The chain joins TRBV5-4 to TRBJ2-4; tentative D call: TRBD1 (6 bases). V was trimmed by 3 bases and J by 1 base, leaving 11 bases between them. CDR1 and CDR2 (germline): SGHNT, YYREEE (reference sequence). The CDR3 runs 15 residues.

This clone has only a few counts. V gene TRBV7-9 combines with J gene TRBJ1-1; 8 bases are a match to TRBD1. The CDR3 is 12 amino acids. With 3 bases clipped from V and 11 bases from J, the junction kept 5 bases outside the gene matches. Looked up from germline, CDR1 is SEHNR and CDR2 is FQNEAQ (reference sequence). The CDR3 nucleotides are TGTGCCAGCAGCTTCGAGACAGGGGATGCTTTCTTT. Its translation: CASSFETGDAFF.

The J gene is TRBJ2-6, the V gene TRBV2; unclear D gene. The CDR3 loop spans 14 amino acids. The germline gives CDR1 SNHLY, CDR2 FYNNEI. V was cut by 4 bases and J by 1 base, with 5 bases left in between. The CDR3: CASSVESGANVLTF. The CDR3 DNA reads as TGTGCCAGCAGTGTGGAGTCTGGGGCCAACGTCCTGACTTTC.

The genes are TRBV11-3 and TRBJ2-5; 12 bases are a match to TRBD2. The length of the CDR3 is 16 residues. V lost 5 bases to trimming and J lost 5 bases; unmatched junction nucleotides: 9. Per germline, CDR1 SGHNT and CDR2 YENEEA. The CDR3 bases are TGTGCCAGCAGCGGACCACTAGCGGGAGGATCGGAGACCCAGTACTTC. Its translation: CASSGPLAGGSETQYF.

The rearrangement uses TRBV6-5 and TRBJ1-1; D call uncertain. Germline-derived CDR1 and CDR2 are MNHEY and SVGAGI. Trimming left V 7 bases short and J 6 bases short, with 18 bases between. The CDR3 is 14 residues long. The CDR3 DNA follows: TGTGCCAGCATTAAGGGAGATAGAGGAGCTGAAGCTTTCTTT. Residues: CASIKGDRGAEAFF.

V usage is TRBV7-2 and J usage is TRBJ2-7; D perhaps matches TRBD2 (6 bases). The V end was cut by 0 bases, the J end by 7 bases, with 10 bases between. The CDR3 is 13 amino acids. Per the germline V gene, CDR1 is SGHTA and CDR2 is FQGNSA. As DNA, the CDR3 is TGTGCCAGCAGCTTAGCGTTGGGGAGGGAGCAGTACTTC. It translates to CASSLALGREQYF.

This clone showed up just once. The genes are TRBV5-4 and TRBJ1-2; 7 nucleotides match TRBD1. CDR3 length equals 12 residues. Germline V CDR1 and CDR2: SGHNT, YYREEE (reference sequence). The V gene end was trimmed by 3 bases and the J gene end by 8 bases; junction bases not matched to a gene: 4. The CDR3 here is CASSWTGEGYTF. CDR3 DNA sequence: TGTGCCAGCAGCTGGACAGGCGAAGGCTACACCTTC.

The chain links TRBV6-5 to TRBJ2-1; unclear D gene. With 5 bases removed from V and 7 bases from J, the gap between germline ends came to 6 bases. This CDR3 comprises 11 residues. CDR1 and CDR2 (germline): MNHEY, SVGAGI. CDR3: CASSSWNEQFF. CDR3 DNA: TGTGCCAGCAGTAGCTGGAATGAGCAGTTCTTC.

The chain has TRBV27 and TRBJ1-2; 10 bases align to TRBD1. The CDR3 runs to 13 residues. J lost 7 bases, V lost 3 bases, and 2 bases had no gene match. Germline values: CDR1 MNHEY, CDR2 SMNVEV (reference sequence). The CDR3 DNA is TGTGCCAGCAGTTTTGACAGGGGGCTTGGCTACACCTTC. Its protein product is CASSFDRGLGYTF.

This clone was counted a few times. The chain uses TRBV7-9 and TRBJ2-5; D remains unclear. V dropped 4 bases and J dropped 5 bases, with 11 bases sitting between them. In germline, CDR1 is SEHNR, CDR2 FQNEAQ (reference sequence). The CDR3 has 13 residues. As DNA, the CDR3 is TGTGCCAGCAGCTCTAGGATTGGGGAGACCCAGTACTTC. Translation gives CASSSRIGETQYF.

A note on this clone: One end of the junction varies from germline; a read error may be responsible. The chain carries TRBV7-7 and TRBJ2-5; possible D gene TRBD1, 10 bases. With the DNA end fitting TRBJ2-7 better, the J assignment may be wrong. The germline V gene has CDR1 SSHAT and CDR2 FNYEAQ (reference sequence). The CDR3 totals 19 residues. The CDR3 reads CASSPSGQGRTSETYEQYF. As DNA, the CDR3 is TGTGCTAGCAGCCCTTCGGGACAGGGGAGGACTAGCGAAACCTACGAGCAGTACTTC.

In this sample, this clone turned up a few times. CDR3 protein: CASSQGGTAGNTIYF. In DNA form, the CDR3 reads TGCGCCAGCAGCCAAGGAGGGACAGCCGGAAACACCATATATTTT. The chain employs TRBV4-1 and TRBJ1-3, with TRBD1 matching 7 bases. The germline gives CDR1 MGHRA, CDR2 YSYEKL. J lost 4 bases, V lost 1 base, and 4 bases had no gene match. The CDR3 covers 15 residues.

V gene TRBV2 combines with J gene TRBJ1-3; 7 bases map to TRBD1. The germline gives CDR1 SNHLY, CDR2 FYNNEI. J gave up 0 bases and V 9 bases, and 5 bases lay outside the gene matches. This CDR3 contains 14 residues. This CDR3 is CARQGQSSGNTIYF. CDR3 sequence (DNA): TGTGCCAGACAGGGACAGAGCTCTGGAAACACCATATATTTT.